This T cell receptor (beta chain) was sequenced during a study of early T cells in non-severe SARS-CoV-2 infection. The wider study: The chains were unpaired, and the sequenced material was bulk RNA from unsorted whole blood. Study-wide results and limits: Database matching using VDJdb favored anti-spike CD8 responses, with private and CD4 specificities left missing.

The protocol attached unique molecular identifiers to individual cDNA molecules. One entry per CDR3 protein results from TCRdb running MiXCR on the 5' RACE reads. The data hold 25,000 to 30,000 distinct CDR3 sequences, with more than 4.5% observed a single time. This clonotype was observed a few times. The antigen remains undetermined. V shed 8 bases and J 0 bases; nucleotides not matched to a gene: 14. This CDR3 is built from 16 residues. The germline CDR1 and CDR2 sequences are GTSNPN and SVGIG (reference sequence). The sequenced material came from whole blood. The rearrangement links TRBV30 to TRBJ2-3; TRBD2 matches 7 bases. This TCR derives from an adult who was a healthcare worker with PCR-confirmed SARS-CoV-2 infection or an uninfected control (not recorded which). The CDR3 bases are TGTGCCCTATATACCGGGACTATTCCTAGCACAGATACGCAGTATTTT. It is translated as CALYTGTIPSTDTQYF.